This TCR beta chain comes out of a study of blood T cell repertoires in COVID-19. The CDR3 is made up of 11 amino acids. Germline CDR1 reads SGHAT; CDR2 reads FQNNGV. V gave up 4 bases and J gave up 6 bases, with 7 bases separating them. The repertoire was sequenced with immunoSEQ multiplex PCR; TCRdb's copy has only in-frame clones and lacks some. The table includes 50,000 to 75,000 clones, approximately 84% detected once. As for this clone: Other DNA variants within this sample encode the same CDR3.

The sample consisted of peripheral blood. The rearrangement links TRBV11-2 to TRBJ2-7; D gene uncertain. The sequence came from a man older than 75 in a cohort sampled during active COVID-19. CDR3: CASSSSFEQYF. The CDR3 region has the DNA TGTGCCAGCAGCTCATCATTCGAGCAGTACTTC.